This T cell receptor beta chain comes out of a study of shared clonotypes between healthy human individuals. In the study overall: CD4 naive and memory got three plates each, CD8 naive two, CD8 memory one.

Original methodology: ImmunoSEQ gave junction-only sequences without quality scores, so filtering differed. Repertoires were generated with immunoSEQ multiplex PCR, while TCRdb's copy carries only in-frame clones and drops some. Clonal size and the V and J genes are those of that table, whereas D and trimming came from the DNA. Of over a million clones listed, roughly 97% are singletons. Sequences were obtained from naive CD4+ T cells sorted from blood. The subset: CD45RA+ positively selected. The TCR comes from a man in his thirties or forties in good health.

Here the CDR3 reads CASSPMGRTDTQYF. The CDR3, as DNA: TGTGCCAGCAGCCCTATGGGTAGGACAGATACGCAGTATTTT. The chain links TRBV11-2 to TRBJ2-3; no clear D. This CDR3 comprises 14 residues. With 5 bases removed from V and 3 bases from J, the gap between germline ends came to 12 bases. The germline V gene has CDR1 SGHAT and CDR2 FQNNGV.